This T cell receptor (beta chain) emerged from a study of blood T cell repertoires in COVID-19. J was trimmed by 6 bases and V by 1 base; bases with no gene match: 3. CDR3 size: 14 residues. The germline V gene has CDR1 LGHDT and CDR2 YNNKEL (reference sequence). The assay was immunoSEQ multiplex PCR, and TCRdb's table has in-frame clones only and misses some. The table records some 240,000 clones, approximately 88% of them present only once. The chain combines TRBV3-1 (or the pseudogene TRBV3-2) with TRBJ2-7; 10 bases match TRBD1. The TCR comes from a man in his sixties who had recovered from COVID-19. Input material: peripheral blood. In DNA form, the CDR3 reads TGTGCCAGCAGCCAAGGGACAGGGGGTGGCGAGCAGTACTTC. Its translation is CASSQGTGGGEQYF.